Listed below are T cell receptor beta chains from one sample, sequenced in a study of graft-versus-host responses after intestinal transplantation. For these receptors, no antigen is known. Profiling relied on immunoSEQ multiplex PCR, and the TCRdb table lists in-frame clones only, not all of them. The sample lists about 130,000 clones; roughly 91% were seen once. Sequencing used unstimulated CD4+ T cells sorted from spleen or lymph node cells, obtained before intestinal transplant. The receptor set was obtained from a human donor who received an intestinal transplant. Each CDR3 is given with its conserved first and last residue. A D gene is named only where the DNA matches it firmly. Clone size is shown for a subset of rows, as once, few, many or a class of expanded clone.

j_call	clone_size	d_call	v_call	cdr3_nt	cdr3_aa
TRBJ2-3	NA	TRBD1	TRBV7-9	TGTGCCAGCAGCGTAGACAGGGTGGTAGTACGGGCAGATACGCAGTATTTT	CASSVDRVVVRADTQYF
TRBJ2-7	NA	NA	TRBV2	TGTGCCAGCAGAACAGGGTACTCGACCTACGAGCAGTACTTC	CASRTGYSTYEQYF
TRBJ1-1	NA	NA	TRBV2	TGTGCCAGCAGTGAGGCGATGAACACTGAAGCTTTCTTT	CASSEAMNTEAFF
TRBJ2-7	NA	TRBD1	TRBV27	TGTGCCAGCAGCCAGACAGGGAAGTTGTACGAGCAGTACTTC	CASSQTGKLYEQYF
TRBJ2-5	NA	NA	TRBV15	TGTGCCACCAGCAGAGGACTTGCACTCCAAGAGACCCAGTACTTC	CATSRGLALQETQYF
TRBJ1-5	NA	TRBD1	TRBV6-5	TGTGCCAGCAGTTCCGGGACAGGGGTTAGCAATCAGCCCCAGCATTTT	CASSSGTGVSNQPQHF
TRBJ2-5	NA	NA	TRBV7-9	TGTGCCAGCAGCTTAGTGGGCGGTCAAGAGACCCAGTACTTC	CASSLVGGQETQYF
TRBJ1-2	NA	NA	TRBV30	TGTGCCTGGAGTGATGAGGGGGGAGTTGGCTACACCTTC	CAWSDEGGVGYTF
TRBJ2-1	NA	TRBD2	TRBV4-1	TGCGCCAGCAGCCAAGGACTAGCGGCTTCTCTCCTTAGGTACAATGAGCAGTTCTTC	CASSQGLAASLLRYNEQFF
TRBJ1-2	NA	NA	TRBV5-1	TGCGCCAGCAGCTTGGTATGGCAGGACGGCTACACCTTC	CASSLVWQDGYTF
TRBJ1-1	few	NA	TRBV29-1	TGCAGCGTTGGGACGGCTACTGAAGCTTTCTTT	CSVGTATEAFF
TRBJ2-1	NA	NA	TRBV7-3	TGTGCCAGCAGCTCCCCTCCTAATGAGCAGTTCTTC	CASSSPPNEQFF
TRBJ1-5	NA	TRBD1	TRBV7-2	TGTGCCAGCAGCTTTACAGGGGATGCTCAGCCCCAGCATTTT	CASSFTGDAQPQHF
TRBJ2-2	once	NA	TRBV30	TGTGCCTGGGGAAGGGCAGGGGATACCGGGGAGCTGTTTTTT	CAWGRAGDTGELFF
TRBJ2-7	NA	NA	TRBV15	TGTGCCACCAGCAGAGATGGGGCAGGTACCTACGAGCAGTACTTC	CATSRDGAGTYEQYF
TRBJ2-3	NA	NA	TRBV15	TGTGCCACCAGCAGAGATGGGGGGCCGGGGGATACGCAGTATTTT	CATSRDGGPGDTQYF
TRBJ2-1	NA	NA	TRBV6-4	TGTGCCAGCAGTCCCCTTGGACTTCATGAGCAGTTCTTC	CASSPLGLHEQFF
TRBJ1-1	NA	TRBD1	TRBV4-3	TGCGCCAGCAGCCAAGATCCCGGACAGGGGAGCACTGAAGCTTTCTTT	CASSQDPGQGSTEAFF
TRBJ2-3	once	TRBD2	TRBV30	TGTGCCTGGAGTCCCCGGACTAGCGTAGATACGCAGTATTTT	CAWSPRTSVDTQYF
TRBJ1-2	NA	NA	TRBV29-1	TGCAGCGTTGAAGGTGGGTCGTATGGCTACACCTTC	CSVEGGSYGYTF
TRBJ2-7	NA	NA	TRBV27	TGTGCCAGCAGTCCAATCACCCGGGTCAGGGGATACGAGCAGTACTTC	CASSPITRVRGYEQYF
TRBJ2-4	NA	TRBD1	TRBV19	TGTGCCAGTAGTCCCGAAGATGACAGGGGGCGGCTCATTCAGTACTTC	CASSPEDDRGRLIQYF
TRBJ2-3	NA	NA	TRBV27	TGTGCCAGCAGTTTATGGGGCGTGACAGATACGCAGTATTTT	CASSLWGVTDTQYF
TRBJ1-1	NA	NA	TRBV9	TGTGCCAGCAGCGTAGAGTGGGGGTCTGAAGCCTTCTTT	CASSVEWGSEAFF
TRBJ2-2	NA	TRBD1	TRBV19	TGTGTGACCGCGCATAGGACAGGGGGCACCGGGGAGCTGTTTTTT	CVTAHRTGGTGELFF
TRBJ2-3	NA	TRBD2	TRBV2	TGTGCCAGCAGTGGAGAGCGGGGGACCGGGACGCAGTATTTT	CASSGERGTGTQYF
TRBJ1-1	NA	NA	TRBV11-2	TGTGCCAGCAGCTTAGGGTTTGTGAACACTGAAGCTTTCTTT	CASSLGFVNTEAFF
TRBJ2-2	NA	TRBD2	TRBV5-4	TGTGCCAGCAGCTGGGGGTCTAGCGGGAACACCGGGGAGCTGTTTTTT	CASSWGSSGNTGELFF
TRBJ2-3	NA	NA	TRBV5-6	TGTGCCAGCAGCTTGGCCATGGGCGGAGCCGCAGATACGCAGTATTTT	CASSLAMGGAADTQYF
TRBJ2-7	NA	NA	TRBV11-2	TGTGCCAGCAGCCCCCCAACAGGGCTCGGCTACGAGCAGTACTTC	CASSPPTGLGYEQYF
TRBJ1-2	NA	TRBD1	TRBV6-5	TGTGCCAGCATTCCCTCAGTAGGGGGCGCGGGCTACACCTTC	CASIPSVGGAGYTF
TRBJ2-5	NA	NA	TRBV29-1	TGCAGCGGGAAACTAGTGGCCTTACAAGAGACCCAGTACTTC	CSGKLVALQETQYF
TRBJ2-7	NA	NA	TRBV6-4	TGTGCCAGCAGTGGTTACCCACACAAAATCACCTACGAGCAGTACTTC	CASSGYPHKITYEQYF
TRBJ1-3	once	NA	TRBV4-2	TGTGCCAGCAGCCAAGCTACACAGGGCATGGGCTCTGGAAACACCATATATTTT	CASSQATQGMGSGNTIYF
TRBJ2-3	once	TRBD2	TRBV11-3	TGTGCCAGCAGCCCGGGACTAGCGGGGGTCACAGATACGCAGTATTTT	CASSPGLAGVTDTQYF
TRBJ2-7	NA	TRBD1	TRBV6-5	TGTGCCAGCAGTGTCTTCGGACAGGGGCCCTACGAGCAGTACTTC	CASSVFGQGPYEQYF
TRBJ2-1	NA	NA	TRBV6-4	TGTGCCAGCAGAGGCGAGAACCTTTACAATGAGCAGTTCTTC	CASRGENLYNEQFF
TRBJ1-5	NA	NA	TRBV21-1	TGTGCCAGCAGCAAACCCTGGGACGGGAATCAGCCCCAGCATTTT	CASSKPWDGNQPQHF
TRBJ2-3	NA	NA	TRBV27	TGTGCCAGCAGTAGGCCAGCGGGAGATACGCAGTATTTT	CASSRPAGDTQYF
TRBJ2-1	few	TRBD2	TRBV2	TGTGCCAGCAGTGAGGAGGCGGGAGGGCCCTATGAGCAGTTCTTC	CASSEEAGGPYEQFF
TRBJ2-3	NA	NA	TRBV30	TGTGCCTGGAGTTTAGCGGCTAACACAGATACGCAGTATTTT	CAWSLAANTDTQYF
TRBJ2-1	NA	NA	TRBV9	TGTGCCAGCAGCGTAGTTTCGGGGAGGCAAGATGAGCAGTTCTTC	CASSVVSGRQDEQFF
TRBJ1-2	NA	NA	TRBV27	TGTGCCAGCAGTTCGGACCGAAACTATGGCTACACCTTC	CASSSDRNYGYTF
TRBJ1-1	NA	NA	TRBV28	TGTGCCAGCAGTTTAGGACAGATGAGAGCTTTCTTT	CASSLGQMRAFF
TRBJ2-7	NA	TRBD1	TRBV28	TGTGCCATCCTCTCGGGACAGACCTACGAGCAGTACTTC	CAILSGQTYEQYF
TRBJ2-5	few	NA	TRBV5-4	TGTGCCAGCAGCGGAGTCCCGGACCAAGAGACCCAGTACTTC	CASSGVPDQETQYF
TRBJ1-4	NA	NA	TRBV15	TGTGCCACCAGCAGAGGGGGGGTGGTGGCGGCAACTAATGAAAAACTGTTTTTT	CATSRGGVVAATNEKLFF
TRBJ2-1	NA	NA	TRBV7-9	TGTGCCAGCAGCTTAGGCCTCGGAGTTAACTACAATGAGCAGTTCTTC	CASSLGLGVNYNEQFF
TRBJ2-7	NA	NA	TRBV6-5	TGTGCCAGCAGACGCGATAGCAGGGATTCCGAGCAGTACTTC	CASRRDSRDSEQYF
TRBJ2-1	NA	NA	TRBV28	TGTGCCAGCAGTTTCGGTAGCGGATACAATGAGCAGTTCTTC	CASSFGSGYNEQFF
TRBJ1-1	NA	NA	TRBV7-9	TGTGCCAGCAGCTTAGGTGGGGGAGCGAACACTGAAGCTTTCTTT	CASSLGGGANTEAFF
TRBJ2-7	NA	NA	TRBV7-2	TGTGCCAGCAGCTTATCCTACGAGCAGTACTTC	CASSLSYEQYF
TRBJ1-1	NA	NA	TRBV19	TGTGCCAGTAGTATAGGCCAGGGGAGCACTGAAGCTTTCTTT	CASSIGQGSTEAFF
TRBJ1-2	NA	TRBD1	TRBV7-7	TGTGCTAGCAGCTTAGTCGCGACAGGGGGCTATCTTCACTATGGCTACACCTTC	CASSLVATGGYLHYGYTF
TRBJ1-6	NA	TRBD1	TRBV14	TGTGCCAGCAGCCAAGAGACAGGGCTTAGACCCCTCCACTTT	CASSQETGLRPLHF
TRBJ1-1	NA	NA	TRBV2	TGTGCCAGCCGACCGGATGGTGCGGGGACCGAAGCTTTCTTT	CASRPDGAGTEAFF
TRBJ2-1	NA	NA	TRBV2	TGTGCCAGCACCCCGCAGACGCAATACAATGAGCAGTTCTTC	CASTPQTQYNEQFF